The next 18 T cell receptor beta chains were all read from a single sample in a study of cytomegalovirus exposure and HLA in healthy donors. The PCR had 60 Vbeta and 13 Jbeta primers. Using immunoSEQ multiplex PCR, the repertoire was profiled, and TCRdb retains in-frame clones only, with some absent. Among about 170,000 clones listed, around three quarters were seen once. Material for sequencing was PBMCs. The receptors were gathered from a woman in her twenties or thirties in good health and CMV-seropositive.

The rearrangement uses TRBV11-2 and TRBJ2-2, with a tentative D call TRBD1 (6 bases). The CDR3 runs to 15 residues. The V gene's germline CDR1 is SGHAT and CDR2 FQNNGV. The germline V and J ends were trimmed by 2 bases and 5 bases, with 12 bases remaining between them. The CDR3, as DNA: TGTGCCAGCAGCTTATCAGGGGTGGATACCGGGGAGCTGTTTTTT. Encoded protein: CASSLSGVDTGELFF.

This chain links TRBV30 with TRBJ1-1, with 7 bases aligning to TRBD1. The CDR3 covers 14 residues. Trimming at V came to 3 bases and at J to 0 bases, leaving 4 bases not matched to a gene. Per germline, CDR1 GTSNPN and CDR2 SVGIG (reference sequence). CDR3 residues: CAWSVGTVNTEAFF. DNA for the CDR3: TGTGCCTGGAGCGTCGGGACAGTGAACACTGAAGCTTTCTTT.

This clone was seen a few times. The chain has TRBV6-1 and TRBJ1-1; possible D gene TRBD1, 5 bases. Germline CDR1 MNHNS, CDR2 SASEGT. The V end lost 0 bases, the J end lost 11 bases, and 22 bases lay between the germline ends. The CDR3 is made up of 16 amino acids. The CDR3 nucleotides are TGTGCCAGCAGTGAAGCCGGGGGTACAGCGGTAGGGAGGGCTTTCTTT. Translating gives CASSEAGGTAVGRAFF.

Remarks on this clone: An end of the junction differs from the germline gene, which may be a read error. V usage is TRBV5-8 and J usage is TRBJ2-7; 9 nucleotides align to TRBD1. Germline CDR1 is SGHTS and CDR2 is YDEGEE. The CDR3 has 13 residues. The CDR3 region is CASSLGSGTGRSF. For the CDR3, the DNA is TGTGCCAGCAGCTTGGGGTCCGGGACAGGGCGGTCCTTC. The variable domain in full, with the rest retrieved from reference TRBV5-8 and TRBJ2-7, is EAGVTQSPTHLIKTRGQQATLRCSPISGHTSVYWYQQALGLGLQFLLWYDEGEERNRGNFPPRFSGRQFPNYSSELNVNALELEDSALYLCASSLGSGTGRSFGPGTRLTVT.

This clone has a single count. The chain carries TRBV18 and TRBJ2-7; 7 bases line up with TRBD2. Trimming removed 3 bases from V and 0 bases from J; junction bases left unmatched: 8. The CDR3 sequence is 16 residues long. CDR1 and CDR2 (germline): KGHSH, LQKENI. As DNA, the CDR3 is TGTGCCAGCTCACCGACCCTAGCGGCGAGCTCCTACGAGCAGTACTTC. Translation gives CASSPTLAASSYEQYF.

CDR3 nucleotide sequence: TGTGCCAGCAGCCCCACCCGGGGGGCCAGATACAATGAGCAGTTCTTC. Protein product: CASSPTRGARYNEQFF. The V call is TRBV11-2, the J call TRBJ2-1; D might be TRBD2 (7 bases). The CDR3 contains 16 residues. The germline V gene encodes CDR1 SGHAT and CDR2 FQNNGV. The V end was cut by 5 bases, the J end by 4 bases, with 18 bases between.

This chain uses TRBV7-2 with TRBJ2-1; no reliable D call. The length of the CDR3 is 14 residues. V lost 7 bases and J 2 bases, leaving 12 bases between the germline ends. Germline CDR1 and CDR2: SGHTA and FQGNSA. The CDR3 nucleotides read TGTGCCAGCACGAAGCGACCTACCTACAATGAGCAGTTCTTC. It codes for CASTKRPTYNEQFF.

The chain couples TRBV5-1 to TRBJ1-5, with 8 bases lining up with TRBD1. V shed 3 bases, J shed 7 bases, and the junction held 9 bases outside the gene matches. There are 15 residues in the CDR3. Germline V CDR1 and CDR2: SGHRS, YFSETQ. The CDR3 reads CASSSQGAQGQPQHF. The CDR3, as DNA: TGCGCCAGCAGCTCGCAGGGGGCGCAAGGGCAGCCCCAGCATTTT. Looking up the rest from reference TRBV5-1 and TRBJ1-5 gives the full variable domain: KAGVTQTPRYLIKTRGQQVTLSCSPISGHRSVSWYQQTPGQGLQFLFEYFSETQRNKGNFPGRFSGRQFSNSRSEMNVSTLELGDSALYLCASSSQGAQGQPQHFGDGTRLSIL.

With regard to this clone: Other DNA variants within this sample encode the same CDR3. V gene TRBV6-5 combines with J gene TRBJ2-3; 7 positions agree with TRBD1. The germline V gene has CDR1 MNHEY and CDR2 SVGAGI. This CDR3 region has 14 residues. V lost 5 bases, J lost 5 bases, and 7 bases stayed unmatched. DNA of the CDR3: TGTGCCAGCAGTCTCGGGCAGGGGGAAGATACGCAGTATTTT. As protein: CASSLGQGEDTQYF.

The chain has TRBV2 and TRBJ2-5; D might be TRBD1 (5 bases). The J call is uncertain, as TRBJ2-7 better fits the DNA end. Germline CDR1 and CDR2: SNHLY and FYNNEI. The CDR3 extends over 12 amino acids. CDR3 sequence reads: CASSVQGYEQYF. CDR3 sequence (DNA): TGTGCCAGCAGTGTTCAGGGTTACGAGCAGTACTTC.

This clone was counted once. CDR3 bases: TGCGCCAGCAGCCCGACTAGCGGGAGGGGGGAGCTGTTTTTT. Translating gives CASSPTSGRGELFF. The chain couples TRBV4-3 to TRBJ2-2; 13 positions match TRBD2. Trimming took 4 bases from V and 8 from J; bases not matched to a gene: 1. Germline V gene lookup returns CDR1 LGHNA and CDR2 YSLEER. The CDR3 spans 14 residues.

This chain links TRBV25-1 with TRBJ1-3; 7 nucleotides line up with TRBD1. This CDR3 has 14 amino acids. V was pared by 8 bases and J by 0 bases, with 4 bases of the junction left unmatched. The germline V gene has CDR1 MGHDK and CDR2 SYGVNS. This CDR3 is CASRGDSSGNTIYF. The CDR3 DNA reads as TGTGCCAGCCGAGGGGACAGCTCTGGAAACACCATATATTTT. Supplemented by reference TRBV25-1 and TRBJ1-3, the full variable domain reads EADIYQTPRYLVIGTGKKITLECSQTMGHDKMYWYQQDPGMELHLIHYSYGVNSTEKGDLSSESTVSRIRTEHFPLTLESARPSHTSQYLCASRGDSSGNTIYFGEGSWLTVV.

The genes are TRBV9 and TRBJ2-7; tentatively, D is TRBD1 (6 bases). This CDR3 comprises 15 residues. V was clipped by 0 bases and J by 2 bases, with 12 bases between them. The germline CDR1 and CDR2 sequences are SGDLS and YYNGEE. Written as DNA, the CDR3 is TGTGCCAGCAGCGTAGGACAGGACCCCACCTACGAGCAGTACTTC. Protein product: CASSVGQDPTYEQYF.

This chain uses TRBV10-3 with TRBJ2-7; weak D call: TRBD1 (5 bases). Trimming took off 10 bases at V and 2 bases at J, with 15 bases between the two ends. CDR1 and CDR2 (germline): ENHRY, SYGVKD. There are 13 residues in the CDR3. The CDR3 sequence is CATNVQGTYEQYF. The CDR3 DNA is TGTGCCACCAACGTGCAGGGTACCTACGAGCAGTACTTC.

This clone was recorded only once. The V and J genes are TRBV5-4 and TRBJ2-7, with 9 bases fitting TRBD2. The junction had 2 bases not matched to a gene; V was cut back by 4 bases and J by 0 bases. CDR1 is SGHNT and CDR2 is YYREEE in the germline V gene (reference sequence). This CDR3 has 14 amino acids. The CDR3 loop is CASSPGLASYEQYF. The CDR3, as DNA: TGTGCCAGCAGCCCGGGACTAGCCTCCTACGAGCAGTACTTC. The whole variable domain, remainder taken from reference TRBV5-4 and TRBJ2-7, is ETGVTQSPTHLIKTRGQQVTLRCSSQSGHNTVSWYQQALGQGPQFIFQYYREEENGRGNFPPRFSGLQFPNYSSELNVNALELDDSALYLCASSPGLASYEQYFGPGTRLTVT.

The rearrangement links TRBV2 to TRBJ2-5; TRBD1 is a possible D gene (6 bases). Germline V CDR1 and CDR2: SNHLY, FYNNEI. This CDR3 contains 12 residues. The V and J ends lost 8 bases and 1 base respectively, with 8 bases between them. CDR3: CASLGAQETQYF. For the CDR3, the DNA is TGTGCCAGCTTGGGGGCCCAAGAGACCCAGTACTTC.

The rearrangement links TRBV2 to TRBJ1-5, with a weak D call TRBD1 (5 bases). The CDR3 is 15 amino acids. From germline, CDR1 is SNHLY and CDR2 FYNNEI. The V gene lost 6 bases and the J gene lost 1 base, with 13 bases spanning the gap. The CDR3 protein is CASRESGGSNQPQHF. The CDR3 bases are TGTGCCAGCAGGGAGAGCGGGGGAAGCAATCAGCCCCAGCATTTT.

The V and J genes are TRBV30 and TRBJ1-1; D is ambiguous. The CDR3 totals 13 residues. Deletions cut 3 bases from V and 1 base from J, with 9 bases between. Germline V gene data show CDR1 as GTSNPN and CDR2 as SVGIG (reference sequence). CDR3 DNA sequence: TGTGCCTGGAGGCTCACAAAGAACACTGAAGCTTTCTTT. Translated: CAWRLTKNTEAFF.